Below are 8 T cell receptor beta chains sequenced from a single sample in a study of blood T cell repertoires in COVID-19. Generated by immunoSEQ multiplex PCR, the TCRdb table keeps only in-frame clones and is missing some. The sample consists of around 70,000 clones, about 90% of them appearing once. The source material was peripheral blood. The receptors were gathered from a human donor in a cohort sampled during active COVID-19.

The chain carries TRBV19 and TRBJ2-3, with 11 bases that match TRBD2. The CDR3 is 17 residues long. Germline trimming cut 3 bases from V and 6 bases from J; bases unmatched to any gene: 11. CDR1 and CDR2 from the germline V gene are LNHDA and SQIVND (reference sequence). CDR3 protein: CASSMGPRASGGDTQYF. The CDR3 bases are TGTGCCAGTAGTATGGGCCCTCGGGCTAGCGGGGGGGATACGCAGTATTTT.

The rearrangement joins TRBV7-2 to TRBJ1-1; 9 nucleotides line up with TRBD1. CDR3 length equals 13 residues. The V segment lost 4 bases and the J segment 4 bases; nucleotides outside the gene matches: 1. Per the germline V gene, CDR1 is SGHTA and CDR2 is FQGNSA. CDR3 sequence: CASSSDRGTEAFF. CDR3 DNA sequence: TGTGCCAGCAGCTCGGACAGGGGCACTGAAGCTTTCTTT.

The rearrangement links TRBV2 to TRBJ1-1; 7 bases map to TRBD1. CDR1 is SNHLY, CDR2 FYNNEI, per germline. Losses at the gene ends were 10 bases for V and 1 base for J; bases not matched to a gene: 9. The CDR3 covers 14 residues. CDR3 nucleotides: TGTGCCACCCGGGCCGGGACAGCGAACACTGAAGCTTTCTTT. It encodes CATRAGTANTEAFF. The full variable domain, in which reference TRBV2 and TRBJ1-1 provide the parts outside the CDR3, is EPEVTQTPSHQVTQMGQEVILRCVPISNHLYFYWYRQILGQKVEFLVSFYNNEISEKSEIFDDQFSVERPDGSNFTLKIRSTKLEDSAMYFCATRAGTANTEAFFGQGTRLTVV.

The chain joins TRBV5-1 to TRBJ2-7; tentatively, D is TRBD2 (6 bases). This CDR3 region has 14 residues. Per germline, CDR1 SGHRS and CDR2 YFSETQ. Trimming removed 5 bases at V and 1 base at J, with 13 bases between. In nucleotides, the CDR3 is TGCGCCAGCAGACCCACGGGGGATTCCTACGAGCAGTACTTC. Protein: CASRPTGDSYEQYF.

The chain has TRBV5-6 and TRBJ2-7, with TRBD1 matching 9 bases. V lost 0 bases to trimming and J lost 6 bases; unmatched junction nucleotides: 7. This CDR3 contains 15 residues. Germline-derived CDR1 and CDR2 are SGHDT and YYEEEE. This CDR3 reads CASSLEGQGEVEQYF. The CDR3 region has the DNA TGTGCCAGCAGCTTGGAGGGACAGGGTGAGGTCGAGCAGTACTTC.

This clone appeared a single time. The V call is TRBV29-1, the J call TRBJ1-5; 11 bases align to TRBD1. CDR3 length equals 15 residues. J was trimmed by 5 bases and V by 4 bases; bases with no gene match: 7. Germline V CDR1 and CDR2: SQVTM, ANQGSEA. In DNA, the CDR3 is TGCAGCGTTGTATGGACAGGGGGCTTGGATCAGCCCCAGCATTTT. This translates into CSVVWTGGLDQPQHF.

This rearrangement joins TRBV10-3 to TRBJ1-1; D call uncertain. Trimming pared 3 bases from V and 1 base from J, leaving 9 bases between. Germline CDR1 ENHRY, CDR2 SYGVKD. This CDR3 comprises 14 residues. This CDR3 reads CAISELGRNTEAFF. The CDR3 nucleotides are TGTGCCATCAGTGAATTGGGGAGGAACACTGAAGCTTTCTTT.

The chain links TRBV4-1 to TRBJ2-3; perhaps TRBD2 as D (6 bases). The V gene lost 3 bases and the J gene lost 2 bases, with 12 bases spanning the gap. Germline V CDR1 and CDR2: MGHRA, YSYEKL. The CDR3 loop spans 15 amino acids. The chain's CDR3 is CASSQTRLPTDTQYF. The DNA for the CDR3 is TGCGCCAGCAGCCAGACTAGACTTCCCACAGATACGCAGTATTTT.